The clone carrying this T cell receptor beta chain was recorded only once. Its specificity is not known. Germline CDR1 is LGHNT and CDR2 is FRNRAP. The CDR3 loop spans 15 amino acids. V was clipped by 3 bases and J by 1 base; unmatched bases: 3. This entry comes from a study of shared clonotypes between healthy human individuals. For the study at large: For every donor, three CD4 naive, three CD4 memory, two CD8 naive and one CD8 memory plates were used. Study findings and constraints: Non-shared clonotypes had lower generation probabilities than clonotypes shared by all four sorted-subset donors. With a handful of donors compared, roughly 5% of naive CD4 clonotypes were shared.

Selected positively for CCR7 and CD45RO-negative, naive CD8 cells excluded terminally differentiated effector memory CD45RA+ cells. Assay runs were performed at deep level. This table comes from immunoSEQ multiplex PCR, and its TCRdb copy is limited to in-frame clones, with some not included. Of some 2 million clones listed, around 96% are singletons. The chain recombines TRBV12-5 with TRBJ2-7, with TRBD1 matching over 10 bases. The sequenced sample consisted of naive CD8+ T cells sorted from blood. This TCR came from a young man in good health. The CDR3 is CASGFGQGVSYEQYF. Written as DNA, the CDR3 is TGTGCTAGTGGTTTTGGACAGGGGGTTTCCTACGAGCAGTACTTC. Full variable domain (missing parts from reference TRBV12-5 and TRBJ2-7): DARVTQTPRHKVTEMGQEVTMRCQPILGHNTVFWYRQTMMQGLELLAYFRNRAPLDDSGMPKDRFSAEMPDATLATLKIQPSEPRDSAVYFCASGFGQGVSYEQYFGPGTRLTVT.